Presented here are 29 T cell receptor beta chains from one specimen sequenced in a study of technical replicates of blood from a handful of donors. TCRdb's copy holds only in-frame clones and misses some; the assay was immunoSEQ multiplex PCR. Of 45,000 to 55,000 clones listed, around 96% were seen once; the top ten hold 0.39%. What was sequenced was T cells isolated from PBMCs. The receptors derive from a human donor in good health.

The chain recombines TRBV6-5 with TRBJ2-3; possible D gene TRBD2, 5 bases. The CDR3 has 13 residues. In germline, CDR1 is MNHEY, CDR2 SVGAGI. Deletions cut 8 bases from V and 2 bases from J, with 11 bases between. Written as DNA, the CDR3 is TGTGCCAGCGGTACGGAGGACACAGATACGCAGTATTTT. Its protein product is CASGTEDTDTQYF.

The V call is TRBV11-3, the J call TRBJ2-1; 8 bases match TRBD2. The CDR3 consists of 18 residues. The junction had 7 bases not matched to a gene; V was cut back by 0 bases and J by 0 bases. Germline V gives CDR1 SGHNT, CDR2 YENEEA. CDR3 amino acids: CASSLEGSGSPSYNEQFF. CDR3 bases: TGTGCCAGCAGCTTAGAAGGGAGCGGGAGCCCCTCCTACAATGAGCAGTTCTTC.

This chain joins TRBV7-8 and TRBJ1-3; TRBD1 matches 9 bases. Trimming cost V 4 bases and J 0 bases; bases outside gene matches: 10. The germline V gene has CDR1 SGHVS and CDR2 FQNEAQ. The CDR3 length is 18 residues. Here the CDR3 reads CASSSLDRGLVSGNTIYF. CDR3 sequence (DNA): TGTGCCAGCAGCTCGCTCGACAGGGGGTTAGTCTCTGGAAACACCATATATTTT. The entire variable domain, with the rest obtained from reference TRBV7-8 and TRBJ1-3, is as follows: GAGVSQSPRYKVAKRGQDVALRCDPISGHVSLFWYQQALGQGPEFLTYFQNEAQLDKSGLPSDRFFAERPEGSVSTLKIQRTQQEDSAVYLCASSSLDRGLVSGNTIYFGEGSWLTVV.

The chain employs TRBV7-3 and TRBJ1-1; TRBD1 matches at 9 bases. Germline V gives CDR1 SGHTA, CDR2 FQGTGA. The length of the CDR3 is 15 residues. J lost 4 bases, V lost 4 bases, and 7 bases had no gene match. CDR3 sequence: CASSWTMTGGTEAFF. CDR3 in DNA: TGTGCCAGCAGCTGGACGATGACAGGGGGCACTGAAGCTTTCTTT.

This chain links TRBV6-4 with TRBJ2-3; 16 bases line up with TRBD2. The CDR3 spans 16 residues. The V gene's germline CDR1 is MRHNA and CDR2 SNTAGT. The V gene end was trimmed by 6 bases and the J gene end by 4 bases; junction bases not matched to a gene: 4. Here the CDR3 DNA reads TGTGCCAGCAGCCAGGGACTAGCGGGAGGGGCAGATACGCAGTATTTT. Translating it yields CASSQGLAGGADTQYF.

The chain couples TRBV10-3 to TRBJ1-4; TRBD1 matches 7 bases. With V trimmed by 7 bases and J by 4 bases, 3 bases remained unmatched. The length of the CDR3 is 13 residues. Per germline, CDR1 ENHRY and CDR2 SYGVKD. Here the CDR3 reads CAIKGQLNEKLFF. CDR3 DNA: TGTGCCATCAAGGGACAGCTTAATGAAAAACTGTTTTTT.

The chain uses TRBV5-1 and TRBJ1-4; no definite D call. The germline V gene encodes CDR1 SGHRS and CDR2 YFSETQ. V lost 3 bases and J 4 bases, leaving 7 bases between the germline ends. The CDR3 totals 13 residues. In DNA form, the CDR3 reads TGCGCCAGCAGCTCAGGCAATAATGAAAAACTGTTTTTT. Residues: CASSSGNNEKLFF.

The chain joins TRBV9 to TRBJ1-1; D ambiguous. CDR3 length: 14 residues. The germline V gene encodes CDR1 SGDLS and CDR2 YYNGEE. Trimming removed 4 bases at V and 0 bases at J, with 10 bases between. The CDR3: CASSPRGVNTEAFF. The CDR3 DNA is TGTGCCAGCAGCCCCCGGGGAGTGAACACTGAAGCTTTCTTT. The full variable domain, with the rest looked up from reference TRBV9 and TRBJ1-1, is DSGVTQTPKHLITATGQRVTLRCSPRSGDLSVYWYQQSLDQGLQFLIQYYNGEERAKGNILERFSAQQFPDLHSELNLSSLELGDSALYFCASSPRGVNTEAFFGQGTRLTVV.

In its sample, this clone was seen once. This chain joins TRBV7-2 and TRBJ2-5; D remains ambiguous. The germline V gene has CDR1 SGHTA and CDR2 FQGNSA. Trimming took 1 base from V and 4 from J, leaving 7 bases between them. There are 13 residues in the CDR3. CDR3 sequence: CASSLERRETQYF. The CDR3 DNA reads TGTGCCAGCAGCTTAGAGAGGAGAGAGACCCAGTACTTC.

This chain links TRBV5-1 with TRBJ2-5; maybe TRBD2 (5 bases). There are 15 residues in the CDR3. CDR1 and CDR2 from the germline V gene are SGHRS and YFSETQ. V was shortened by 0 bases and J by 2 bases, with 11 bases between the two germline ends. Here the CDR3 DNA reads TGCGCCAGCAGCTTGGAAGCTGGGAGTCAAGAGACCCAGTACTTC. Translation: CASSLEAGSQETQYF.

The V call is TRBV19, the J call TRBJ2-7; D unresolved. Germline CDR1 reads LNHDA; CDR2 reads SQIVND (reference sequence). This CDR3 comprises 16 residues. V was cut by 1 base and J by 2 bases, with 15 bases left in between. As DNA, the CDR3 is TGTGCCAGTAGTATAGTCGGATTTGAGGCCCCCTACGAGCAGTACTTC. It translates to CASSIVGFEAPYEQYF. Full variable domain (remainder filled in from reference TRBV19 and TRBJ2-7): DGGITQSPKYLFRKEGQNVTLSCEQNLNHDAMYWYRQDPGQGLRLIYYSQIVNDFQKGDIAEGYSVSREKKESFPLTVTSAQKNPTAFYLCASSIVGFEAPYEQYFGPGTRLTVT.

V usage is TRBV7-8 and J usage is TRBJ2-7; 9 bases align to TRBD2. CDR1 is SGHVS, CDR2 FQNEAQ, per germline. The V and J ends lost 5 bases and 4 bases, in that order; junction bases with no gene match: 9. The CDR3 runs to 15 residues. The CDR3 nucleotides read TGTGCCAGCAGCGAGCCGGGACTAGCTATGTACGAGCAGTACTTC. This encodes CASSEPGLAMYEQYF. Full variable domain (rest looked up from reference TRBV7-8 and TRBJ2-7): GAGVSQSPRYKVAKRGQDVALRCDPISGHVSLFWYQQALGQGPEFLTYFQNEAQLDKSGLPSDRFFAERPEGSVSTLKIQRTQQEDSAVYLCASSEPGLAMYEQYFGPGTRLTVT.

The chain is built from TRBV6-1 and TRBJ1-1; weak D call: TRBD1 (5 bases). The CDR3 length is 12 residues. V shed 11 bases and J shed 4 bases, with 14 bases lying between them. Per germline, CDR1 MNHNS and CDR2 SASEGT. This chain's CDR3 is CACLTAGTEAFF. The CDR3 nucleotides read TGTGCCTGCCTGACAGCTGGCACTGAAGCTTTCTTT.

This clone has a single count. This sequence joins TRBV5-1 and TRBJ2-1, with 7 bases that match TRBD2. The V gene's germline CDR1 is SGHRS and CDR2 YFSETQ. Unmatched junction bases numbered 6, after V lost 4 bases and J lost 5 bases. This CDR3 is built from 14 residues. The CDR3 protein is CASSHGDYNNEQFF. For the CDR3, the DNA is TGCGCCAGCAGCCACGGGGACTATAACAATGAGCAGTTCTTC.

The genes are TRBV11-3 and TRBJ2-5; D may be TRBD1 (6 bases). V gave up 4 bases and J gave up 0 bases, with 9 bases separating them. CDR1 and CDR2 (germline): SGHNT, YENEEA. The CDR3 has 14 residues. The CDR3 coding sequence is TGTGCCAGCAGCTGGGACACTTACCAAGAGACCCAGTACTTC. Its protein is CASSWDTYQETQYF.

The chain combines TRBV11-2 with TRBJ2-7, with D perhaps TRBD1 (5 bases). CDR1 is SGHAT and CDR2 is FQNNGV in the germline V gene. This CDR3 comprises 11 residues. Trimming took off 6 bases at V and 4 bases at J, with 7 bases between the two ends. This CDR3 reads CASSPGYEQYF. The DNA of the CDR3 is TGTGCCAGCAGTCCAGGGTACGAGCAGTACTTC.

The V call is TRBV28, the J call TRBJ2-7; maybe TRBD2 (5 bases). The V end was cut by 6 bases, the J end by 4 bases, with 16 bases between. The CDR3 sequence is 14 residues long. The germline CDR1 and CDR2 sequences are MDHEN and SYDVKM. The DNA for the CDR3 is TGTGCCAGCAGCTCCGGGATCTTGACGTACGAGCAGTACTTC. Its translation is CASSSGILTYEQYF.

The chain carries TRBV5-1 and TRBJ1-1; D is unclear. Germline CDR1 and CDR2: SGHRS and YFSETQ. The CDR3 has 15 amino acids. With 5 bases removed from V and 4 bases from J, the gap between germline ends came to 18 bases. CDR3 region: CASRERLGSSTEAFF. The CDR3 DNA sequence: TGCGCCAGCAGGGAAAGACTGGGTAGCAGCACTGAAGCTTTCTTT. Full variable domain (missing parts from reference TRBV5-1 and TRBJ1-1): KAGVTQTPRYLIKTRGQQVTLSCSPISGHRSVSWYQQTPGQGLQFLFEYFSETQRNKGNFPGRFSGRQFSNSRSEMNVSTLELGDSALYLCASRERLGSSTEAFFGQGTRLTVV.

The J gene is TRBJ2-7, the V gene TRBV11-1, with 8 positions matching TRBD1. The CDR3 runs 15 residues. V was clipped by 1 base and J by 1 base; unmatched bases: 3. CDR1 and CDR2 from the germline V gene are SGHAT and FQDESV (reference sequence). The CDR3 sequence: CASSLEGQVSYEQYF. In nucleotides, the CDR3 is TGTGCCAGCAGCTTAGAGGGACAGGTGTCCTACGAGCAGTACTTC.

The gene calls are TRBV7-9 and TRBJ2-1; 10 bases are shared with TRBD2. The germline gives CDR1 SEHNR, CDR2 FQNEAQ (reference sequence). The CDR3 is 15 amino acids. V lost 1 base and J lost 4; bases outside the gene matches: 1. The CDR3 sequence: CASSLEAGGYNEQFF. The DNA for the CDR3 is TGTGCCAGCAGCTTAGAAGCGGGAGGGTACAATGAGCAGTTCTTC.

The chain employs TRBV18 and TRBJ1-2; no firm D call. Deletions cut 3 bases from V and 6 bases from J, with 14 bases between. In germline, CDR1 is KGHSH, CDR2 LQKENI. The CDR3 runs to 14 residues. CDR3 DNA: TGTGCCAGCTCACCTGAGGTTAGAGGAGATGGCTACACCTTC. Translated, it gives CASSPEVRGDGYTF. Full variable domain (missing parts from reference TRBV18 and TRBJ1-2): NAGVMQNPRHLVRRRGQEARLRCSPMKGHSHVYWYRQLPEEGLKFMVYLQKENIIDESGMPKERFSAEFPKEGPSILRIQQVVRGDSAAYFCASSPEVRGDGYTFGSGTRLTVV.

This CDR3 reads CASSLRTSGMEQYF. CDR3 sequence (DNA): TGCGCCAGCAGCTTGAGGACTAGCGGGATGGAGCAGTACTTC. V and J are TRBV5-1 and TRBJ2-7; the match to TRBD2 covers 12 bases. Germline V lookup: CDR1 SGHRS, CDR2 YFSETQ. The CDR3 loop spans 14 amino acids. The trim removed 1 base at V and 7 bases at J, leaving 3 bases unmatched.

The gene calls are TRBV2 and TRBJ1-2; 7 nucleotides line up with TRBD1. After removal of 7 bases from V and 8 bases from J, the junction contained 13 bases not matched to a gene. There are 14 residues in the CDR3. Germline values: CDR1 SNHLY, CDR2 FYNNEI. The CDR3, as DNA: TGTGCCAGCACACCCGGACAGGCAGCGTTAGGCTACACCTTC. Residues: CASTPGQAALGYTF.

This chain connects TRBV19 to TRBJ2-1; 12 bases map to TRBD2. Germline V gives CDR1 LNHDA, CDR2 SQIVND (reference sequence). V trimming: 8 bases; J trimming: 3 bases; junction bases outside the gene matches: 2. The CDR3 contains 14 residues. CDR3 amino acids: CASSTSGSYNEQFF. CDR3 nucleotides: TGTGCCAGTTCGACTAGCGGGAGCTACAATGAGCAGTTCTTC.

In DNA, the CDR3 is TGTGCCAGCAGCGATAGGGGGCCAGATGAAAAACTGTTTTTT. It encodes CASSDRGPDEKLFF. This chain uses TRBV7-9 with TRBJ1-4, with 7 bases that match TRBD1. Per germline, CDR1 SEHNR and CDR2 FQNEAQ (reference sequence). Trimming at V came to 5 bases and at J to 6 bases, leaving 6 bases not matched to a gene. The CDR3 runs to 14 residues.

On this clone: Other DNA variants within this sample encode the same CDR3. The chain uses TRBV2 and TRBJ1-2, with D perhaps TRBD1 (6 bases). Germline lookup yields CDR1 SNHLY and CDR2 FYNNEI. This CDR3 spans 11 amino acids. V was pared by 7 bases and J by 5 bases, with 8 bases between. This CDR3 reads CASMTGYGYTF. The CDR3 DNA reads as TGTGCCAGCATGACAGGATATGGCTACACCTTC.

The chain joins TRBV2 to TRBJ1-5; D is unresolved. This CDR3 has 14 amino acids. V shed 8 bases and J shed 2 bases, with 13 bases lying between them. The V gene's germline CDR1 is SNHLY and CDR2 FYNNEI. This CDR3 is CASQFDLGNQPQHF. The CDR3 DNA follows: TGTGCCAGCCAATTTGACTTAGGCAATCAGCCCCAGCATTTT.

The V call is TRBV9, the J call TRBJ2-3, with 7 bases fitting TRBD2. V shed 3 bases, J shed 1 base, and the junction held 20 bases outside the gene matches. This CDR3 is built from 20 residues. CDR1 and CDR2 from the germline V gene are SGDLS and YYNGEE. This CDR3 reads CASSAYLRGWREKGTDTQYF. The CDR3 DNA is TGTGCCAGCAGCGCATACCTTCGGGGGTGGCGGGAGAAAGGCACAGATACGCAGTATTTT. The entire variable domain, with the rest obtained from reference TRBV9 and TRBJ2-3, is as follows: DSGVTQTPKHLITATGQRVTLRCSPRSGDLSVYWYQQSLDQGLQFLIQYYNGEERAKGNILERFSAQQFPDLHSELNLSSLELGDSALYFCASSAYLRGWREKGTDTQYFGPGTRLTVL.

V gene TRBV10-3 combines with J gene TRBJ2-7; 9 bases line up with TRBD1. V was pared by 2 bases and J by 3 bases, with 8 bases of the junction left unmatched. This CDR3 contains 16 residues. Germline V gene sequence: CDR1 ENHRY, CDR2 SYGVKD. CDR3 loop: CAISETGTGNDYEQYF. The CDR3 DNA reads as TGTGCCATCAGTGAGACCGGGACAGGGAATGACTACGAGCAGTACTTC.